The text below deals with one TCR beta chain. No antigen is known for it. These data originate in a study of cytomegalovirus exposure and HLA in healthy donors. Study details: For the approximately 430 genotyped donors, around 76% fell within the Caucasian-associated ancestry cluster. Notes on the study in general: Among the most significant clusters, several appeared linked to common viral pathogens in a later analysis. Association of some 18,000 TCR beta sequences with HLA alleles was found at 0.05 false discovery rate in a later analysis. Rarity held for most TCR sequences, but there were some public TCRs that occurred in many donors.

V was clipped by 2 bases and J by 7 bases, with 14 bases between them. CDR3 length: 13 amino acids. Germline V gives CDR1 GTSNPN, CDR2 SVGIG (reference sequence). In the PCR, 60 Vbeta and 13 Jbeta primers were used. Sequencing used immunoSEQ multiplex PCR; TCRdb keeps in-frame clones, though not all of them. Of 150,000 to 200,000 clones detected, roughly 72% appear once; the ten largest clones hold around 1.9%. Material for sequencing was PBMCs. The chain carries TRBV30 and TRBJ1-2; no clear D. The receptor's source is a young man in good health and CMV-seronegative. The CDR3 DNA is TGTGCCTGGAGTAAGGCAGGCCCTCTTGGCTACACCTTC. It specifies CAWSKAGPLGYTF.